The rows below give T cell receptor beta chains drawn from one sample of a study of T cell responses to AZD1222 COVID-19 vaccine. Sequenced by immunoSEQ multiplex PCR; TCRdb stores in-frame clones only, minus some. The sample contains 150,000 to 200,000 clones, around 87% of which appear only once. The sequencing used peripheral blood, collected on day 0 of MenACWY control vaccination. Source of these receptors: an adult in good health. Both conserved end residues are part of each CDR3. D genes are given only for firm matches. Expanded clones are given a class, and other clones once, few, many or no size at all.

V gene	clone size	CDR3 length	D gene	J gene	CDR3 protein	CDR3 DNA
TRBV20-1	.	10	.	TRBJ1-4	CSATGEKLFF	TGCAGTGCTACTGGAGAAAAACTGTTTTTT
TRBV6-5	.	15	.	TRBJ1-1	CASSSEGFENTEAFF	TGTGCCAGCAGCTCTGAGGGGTTCGAGAACACTGAAGCTTTCTTT
TRBV9	.	15	TRBD1	TRBJ2-2	CASSAWTGNTGELFF	TGTGCCAGCAGCGCCTGGACAGGGAACACCGGGGAGCTGTTTTTT
TRBV6-5	few	15	TRBD1	TRBJ2-2	CASSRDRGITGELFF	TGTGCCAGCAGTCGCGACAGGGGCATCACCGGGGAGCTGTTTTTT
TRBV29-1	.	12	.	TRBJ2-1	CSVELQGDEQFF	TGCAGCGTTGAGCTTCAGGGCGATGAGCAGTTCTTC
TRBV13	.	13	TRBD1	TRBJ2-7	CASSRDRLYEQYF	TGTGCCAGCAGCCGGGACAGGCTGTACGAGCAGTACTTC
TRBV7-6	once	18	TRBD1	TRBJ1-5	CASSLSPGGRGGNQPQHF	TGTGCCAGCAGCTTATCGCCAGGGGGCAGAGGTGGCAATCAGCCCCAGCATTTT
TRBV5-1	.	15	TRBD1	TRBJ1-5	CASSSDGTARQPQHF	TGCGCCAGCAGCTCTGACGGGACAGCACGACAGCCCCAGCATTTT
TRBV6-9	.	15	.	TRBJ1-1	CASSDGQITNTEAFF	TGTGCCAGCAGTGATGGACAGATAACGAACACTGAAGCTTTCTTT
TRBV11-1	.	15	.	TRBJ2-7	CASSLLGSSSYEQYF	TGTGCCAGCAGCTTATTGGGCAGCAGCTCCTACGAGCAGTACTTC
TRBV3-1/TRBV3-2	.	14	.	TRBJ2-7	CASSTGTLSYEQYF	TGTGCCAGCAGCACCGGGACCCTCTCCTACGAGCAGTACTTC
TRBV3-1/TRBV3-2	.	14	TRBD1	TRBJ1-1	CASSRTGGNTEAFF	TGTGCCAGCAGCCGAACAGGGGGCAACACTGAAGCTTTCTTT
TRBV7-9	.	13	TRBD1	TRBJ1-2	CASRPGTVYGYTF	TGTGCCAGCAGACCCGGGACAGTCTATGGCTACACCTTC
TRBV20-1	.	11	.	TRBJ2-1	CSAYRTPRAFF	TGCAGTGCTTACCGGACTCCACGTGCGTTCTTC
TRBV5-1	.	14	.	TRBJ2-6	CASMDLSGANVLTF	TGCGCCAGCATGGATTTATCTGGGGCCAACGTCCTGACTTTC
TRBV5-6	.	14	TRBD1	TRBJ1-5	CASSLNRGGQPQHF	TGTGCCAGCAGCTTGAACAGGGGCGGTCAGCCCCAGCATTTT
TRBV11-2	.	17	.	TRBJ2-3	CASSLGPRGSGADTQYF	TGTGCCAGCAGCTTAGGACCGAGGGGGAGTGGTGCAGATACGCAGTATTTT
TRBV19	.	15	.	TRBJ2-5	CASSIGGGGGETQYF	TGTGCCAGTAGCATTGGGGGAGGAGGGGGAGAGACCCAGTACTTC
TRBV5-4	.	14	TRBD2	TRBJ2-2	CASSPREGTGELFF	TGTGCCAGCAGCCCCAGGGAGGGGACCGGGGAGCTGTTTTTT
TRBV6-5	.	14	TRBD2	TRBJ2-7	CASSRDNGGDEQYF	TGTGCCAGCAGTCGGGACAACGGGGGGGACGAGCAGTACTTC
TRBV6-5	.	15	.	TRBJ1-2	CASSYSSGVNYGYTF	TGTGCCAGCAGTTACTCTTCAGGGGTCAACTATGGCTACACCTTC
TRBV18	.	17	.	TRBJ1-6	CASSPQRGSQRHSPLHF	TGTGCCAGCTCACCCCAGAGGGGTTCACAACGGCATTCACCCCTCCACTTT
TRBV18	.	15	.	TRBJ1-3	CASSPREISGNTIYF	TGTGCCAGCTCACCAAGAGAGATCTCTGGAAACACCATATATTTT
TRBV5-5	.	18	.	TRBJ1-1	CASSLAIRSVDLNTEAFF	TGTGCCAGCAGCTTGGCGATTAGGTCAGTTGACCTGAACACTGAAGCTTTCTTT
TRBV4-2	.	16	TRBD1	TRBJ1-5	CASSLLQGESNQPQHF	TGTGCCAGCAGCCTTCTACAGGGGGAAAGCAATCAGCCCCAGCATTTT
TRBV7-2	once	16	TRBD1	TRBJ2-7	CASSSPMTGKIDEQYF	TGTGCCAGCAGCTCCCCCATGACAGGGAAGATCGACGAGCAGTACTTC
TRBV5-4	.	13	.	TRBJ1-2	CASSLKGAFGYTF	TGTGCCAGCAGCTTAAAGGGCGCCTTTGGCTACACCTTC
TRBV4-2	.	16	.	TRBJ2-1	CASSQDSIGGDNEQFF	TGTGCCAGCAGCCAAGATAGTATTGGCGGAGACAATGAGCAGTTCTTC
TRBV7-8	.	19	TRBD1	TRBJ1-3	CASSPLWTGADSSGNTIYF	TGTGCCAGCAGCCCACTATGGACAGGGGCCGACTCCTCTGGAAACACCATATATTTT
TRBV7-9	.	15	.	TRBJ2-2	CASSLPSVTTGELFF	TGTGCCAGCAGCCTACCTAGTGTTACCACCGGGGAGCTGTTTTTT
TRBV10-3	.	19	TRBD2	TRBJ2-3	CAISETLAGGPLGTDTQYF	TGTGCCATCAGTGAGACCCTAGCGGGAGGCCCCCTCGGCACAGATACGCAGTATTTT
TRBV4-1	.	14	TRBD2	TRBJ2-7	CASSQEGRVYEQYF	TGCGCCAGCAGCCAAGAAGGGAGGGTCTACGAGCAGTACTTC
TRBV6-5	.	14	.	TRBJ1-3	CASSYRDGGNTIYF	TGTGCCAGCAGTTACCGGGACGGAGGAAACACCATATATTTT
TRBV9	.	14	.	TRBJ1-2	CASSVAMADYGYTF	TGTGCCAGCAGCGTAGCGATGGCGGACTATGGCTACACCTTC
TRBV18	.	14	.	TRBJ2-7	CASSPREGSYEQYF	TGTGCCAGTTCACCTCGCGAGGGCTCCTACGAGCAGTACTTC
TRBV6-5	.	13	.	TRBJ1-2	CASSTSGNYGYTF	TGTGCCAGCAGCACTAGCGGGAACTATGGCTACACCTTC
TRBV6-1	.	13	.	TRBJ2-7	CASSEGYADRKSF	TGTGCCAGCAGTGAAGGGTACGCGGACAGAAAGTCATTC
TRBV19	.	15	.	TRBJ1-6	CASSIVGTGNSPLHF	TGTGCCAGTAGTATAGTGGGGACGGGTAATTCACCCCTCCACTTT
TRBV29-1	.	10	.	TRBJ1-1	CSVDRDEAFF	TGCAGCGTTGATCGGGATGAAGCTTTCTTT
TRBV18	.	12	.	TRBJ2-3	CASSPLADTQYF	TGTGCCAGCTCACCGCTAGCAGATACGCAGTATTTT
TRBV16	.	14	.	TRBJ1-3	CASSQSHLGNTIYF	TGTGCCAGCAGCCAATCCCACCTCGGAAACACCATATATTTT
TRBV28	.	14	.	TRBJ2-7	CASSLSAGTYEQYF	TGTGCCAGCAGTTTATCCGCAGGGACCTACGAGCAGTACTTC
TRBV30	.	12	.	TRBJ1-2	CAWVREDYGYTF	TGTGCCTGGGTTAGGGAAGACTATGGCTACACCTTC
TRBV30	.	12	.	TRBJ1-4	CAWSLTNEKLFF	TGTGCCTGGAGTCTCACTAATGAAAAACTGTTTTTT
TRBV4-1	.	18	.	TRBJ1-3	CASSQPSGRAGPGNTIYF	TGCGCCAGCAGCCAACCCTCCGGAAGGGCAGGCCCTGGAAACACCATATATTTT
TRBV5-1	.	15	TRBD1	TRBJ2-7	CASSTDGQGFYEQYF	TGCGCCAGCAGCACAGATGGACAGGGTTTTTACGAGCAGTACTTC
TRBV4-1	once	15	TRBD2	TRBJ2-5	CASSSARGGPETQYF	TGCGCCAGCAGCTCCGCACGGGGGGGACCGGAGACCCAGTACTTC
TRBV7-6	.	18	.	TRBJ2-1	CASSPASRTVSSYNEQFF	TGTGCCAGCAGCCCAGCTTCTCGGACGGTTAGCTCCTACAATGAGCAGTTCTTC
TRBV7-8	.	13	.	TRBJ1-4	CASSQLDREKLFF	TGTGCCAGCAGCCAACTAGACAGGGAAAAACTGTTTTTT
TRBV5-1	.	15	TRBD2	TRBJ2-2	CASSSGTLNTGELFF	TGCGCCAGCAGTAGCGGGACACTGAACACCGGGGAGCTGTTTTTT
TRBV6-5	.	14	TRBD1	TRBJ1-6	CASSYSDRGSPLHF	TGTGCCAGCAGTTACTCAGACAGGGGGTCACCCCTCCACTTT
TRBV9	.	16	TRBD2	TRBJ2-7	CASSVGWTSGREEQYF	TGTGCCAGCAGCGTAGGTTGGACTAGCGGGAGAGAGGAGCAGTACTTC
TRBV18	.	14	.	TRBJ1-2	CASSPEPAFYGYTF	TGTGCCAGCTCACCAGAACCAGCCTTCTATGGCTACACCTTC
TRBV5-1	.	15	TRBD2	TRBJ2-1	CASSQLAGEHNEQFF	TGCGCCAGCAGCCAACTAGCGGGGGAGCACAATGAGCAGTTCTTC
TRBV9	once	14	.	TRBJ1-1	CASSVTVANTEAFF	TGTGCCAGCAGCGTAACGGTCGCGAACACTGAAGCTTTCTTT
TRBV6-5	.	13	.	TRBJ1-3	CASTPVVGNTIYF	TGTGCCAGCACCCCGGTCGTCGGAAACACCATATATTTT
TRBV7-7	.	15	TRBD2	TRBJ2-5	CASSPGTSARETQYF	TGTGCCAGCAGCCCTGGGACTAGCGCCCGGGAGACCCAGTACTTC
TRBV7-9	once	16	TRBD1	TRBJ1-5	CASSTWDRGSNQPQHF	TGTGCCAGCAGCACCTGGGACAGGGGTAGCAATCAGCCCCAGCATTTT
TRBV28	.	17	.	TRBJ2-7	CASSPPGVLGYYYEQYF	TGTGCCAGCAGTCCCCCGGGGGTCTTGGGTTACTACTACGAGCAGTACTTC